Listed below are T cell receptor beta chains from one sample, sequenced in a study of T cells after yellow fever vaccination. TCRdb re-analysed the 5' RACE reads in MiXCR, keeping a single row per CDR3 protein. The top ten hold more than 40% of the sample, which has under 150,000 distinct CDR3 sequences, approximately 16% seen once. The sample was CD8+ T cells sorted from PBMCs, taken 5 days after the yellow fever booster vaccination. These receptors were obtained from a man aged 18 to 29 who received the YFV17D yellow fever vaccine. The CDR3 runs from the conserved cysteine through the conserved F or W. For some rows the clone size is stated as once, few or many, or as a class when expanded; others skip it.

j_gene: TRBJ1-1
v_gene: TRBV4-1
abundance: .
CDR3aa: CASSHLGQLNTEAFF

j_gene: TRBJ2-5
v_gene: TRBV5-6
abundance: .
CDR3aa: CASSYGIQETQYF

j_gene: TRBJ1-2
v_gene: TRBV12-3/TRBV12-4
abundance: many
CDR3aa: CASSLALGRSYGYTF

j_gene: TRBJ2-7
v_gene: TRBV12-5
abundance: many
CDR3aa: CASGGGQGSPEQYF

j_gene: TRBJ1-4
v_gene: TRBV21-1
abundance: .
CDR3aa: CASSRRQGGPWTTLNEKLFF

j_gene: TRBJ1-1
v_gene: TRBV4-2
abundance: .
CDR3aa: CASSQDTGAGTEAFF

j_gene: TRBJ2-7
v_gene: TRBV10-3
abundance: few
CDR3aa: CAISELNFEWGTYEQYF

j_gene: TRBJ2-2
v_gene: TRBV9
abundance: .
CDR3aa: CASSRGLAGPYGELFF

j_gene: TRBJ2-1
v_gene: TRBV5-1
abundance: few
CDR3aa: CASSPRLAGGTYGNEQFF

j_gene: TRBJ2-3
v_gene: TRBV28
abundance: few
CDR3aa: CASSFERGPSLSTDTQYF

j_gene: TRBJ2-5
v_gene: TRBV9
abundance: few
CDR3aa: CASTPSRGGGRSETQYF

j_gene: TRBJ1-2
v_gene: TRBV4-1
abundance: few
CDR3aa: CASSQVRAVFNGYTF

j_gene: TRBJ2-6
v_gene: TRBV6-2/TRBV6-3
abundance: .
CDR3aa: CASMIWRRRKGANVLIF

j_gene: TRBJ2-5
v_gene: TRBV3-1
abundance: few
CDR3aa: CASSPGVAGPAGGETQYF

j_gene: TRBJ2-7
v_gene: TRBV10-3
abundance: .
CDR3aa: CAISDDRGYEQYF

j_gene: TRBJ1-2
v_gene: TRBV7-9
abundance: .
CDR3aa: CASSRKGWEGYTF

j_gene: TRBJ2-3
v_gene: TRBV25-1
abundance: .
CDR3aa: CASRGGRDTQYF

j_gene: TRBJ2-5
v_gene: TRBV7-2
abundance: many
CDR3aa: CASSFPSETQYF

j_gene: TRBJ2-7
v_gene: TRBV7-6
abundance: .
CDR3aa: CASSLVSGSAYEQYF

j_gene: TRBJ2-1
v_gene: TRBV9
abundance: few
CDR3aa: CASSPPSLRNEQFF

j_gene: TRBJ2-7
v_gene: TRBV7-2
abundance: few
CDR3aa: CASSPLAQGMTSYEQYF

j_gene: TRBJ1-1
v_gene: TRBV29-1
abundance: few
CDR3aa: CSVGTLLMNTEAFF

j_gene: TRBJ1-2
v_gene: TRBV4-1
abundance: few
CDR3aa: CASSQDGTGTREGYTF

j_gene: TRBJ1-1
v_gene: TRBV10-3
abundance: once
CDR3aa: CAISDRGSTEAFF

j_gene: TRBJ2-4
v_gene: TRBV4-3
abundance: few
CDR3aa: CASSQDRRGAGFIQYF

j_gene: TRBJ2-1
v_gene: TRBV12-3/TRBV12-4
abundance: .
CDR3aa: CASSFWSSSEQFF

j_gene: TRBJ2-7
v_gene: TRBV4-1
abundance: few
CDR3aa: CASSQDGGDYEQYF

j_gene: TRBJ1-5
v_gene: TRBV27
abundance: .
CDR3aa: CASTWGINQPQHF

j_gene: TRBJ2-3
v_gene: TRBV9
abundance: .
CDR3aa: CASSASGSSGDTQYF